The entry that follows covers one T cell receptor beta chain sequence. No antigen is known for it. An end of the junction does not agree with germline; a read error may underlie this. This sample was taken from a study of T cells in Graves' hyperthyroidism and ophthalmopathy. The definition of stable Graves' hyperthyroidism was no ophthalmopathy progression within 18 months. Each diagnosis was grounded in clinical symptoms, serum thyroxine and TRAb, thyroid ultrasound, and orbital computed tomography. Study results and limitations: The majority of expanded thyroid clonotypes above 0.001 also appeared in blood. Ophthalmopathy got predicted by the model a median around 6.6 months before its onset.

Researchers took RNA transcripts and amplified the TCR beta CDR3 regions from them. Using the HTBI primer set, a first-round RT-PCR was run on the TCR CDR3. One entry per CDR3 protein, called by TCRdb with MiXCR from the multiplex PCR reads. The data show almost 600,000 distinct CDR3 sequences, 35% to 55% seen once. This CDR3 contains 13 residues. Germline V gene data show CDR1 as MGHRA and CDR2 as YSYEKL. The specimen sequenced was peripheral blood or thyroid tissue (not recorded which). The rearrangement links TRBV4-1 to TRBJ1-1; D not resolved. The receptor was derived from a woman aged 18 to 35 with Graves' hyperthyroidism. As DNA, the CDR3 is TGCGCCAGCAGAGATAGGTTGAACACTGGAGCTTTCTTT. This gives the protein CASRDRLNTGAFF.